The next 24 T cell receptor beta chains were all read from a single sample in a study of long-term antiretroviral therapy in people with HIV (dated by TCRdb to between 2022 and 2023). The immunoSEQ hsTCRB v3.0 assay was used at survey level resolution to sequence the TRB variable region. TCRdb obtained this table from immuneACCESS and retained in-frame rearrangements with V and J assigned. These tables miss some clones; where compared with another copy, unresolved V genes account for less than half of the shortfall, and the remainder is unexplained. The sample table lists approximately 30,000 clones, roughly 85% of them with a count of one. The ten largest clones add up to approximately 11% of the sample. Here the sequenced sample was unsorted PBMCs, taken 0.8 years before starting antiretroviral therapy. Receptors were obtained from a man between 18 and 29 years old with HIV.

The gene calls are TRBV5-1 and TRBJ2-7; D remains ambiguous. The CDR3 spans 14 residues. Trimming stripped 10 bases from V and 0 bases from J, with 17 bases between. Germline-derived CDR1 and CDR2 are SGHRS and YFSETQ. CDR3 DNA sequence: TGCGCCCGGTTGGCGCGGATAGCCTCCTACGAGCAGTACTTC. It encodes CARLARIASYEQYF.

The rearrangement uses TRBV30 and TRBJ1-5, with no clear D. This CDR3 comprises 12 residues. The germline CDR1 and CDR2 sequences are GTSNPN and SVGIG (reference sequence). V shed 4 bases and J shed 2 bases, with 6 bases lying between them. The CDR3 protein is CAWTGGNQPQHF. CDR3 nucleotide sequence: TGTGCCTGGACAGGTGGCAATCAGCCCCAGCATTTT.

In this sample, this clone turned up a few times. This chain uses TRBV4-2 with TRBJ1-1; D unclear. Germline-derived CDR1 and CDR2 are LGHNA and YNFKEQ. V dropped 0 bases and J dropped 8 bases, with 7 bases sitting between them. The CDR3 length is 12 residues. Written as DNA, the CDR3 is TGTGCCAGCAGCCAAGATACCGTGGAAGCTTTCTTT. Translated, it gives CASSQDTVEAFF.

CDR3 sequence (DNA): TGTGCCAGCAGCCCTGGCGGTGTTTGGGAGCAGTTCTTC. Protein: CASSPGGVWEQFF. V usage is TRBV7-2 and J usage is TRBJ2-1, with D unresolved. CDR1 is SGHTA, CDR2 FQGNSA, per germline. There are 13 residues in the CDR3. The V gene lost 5 bases and the J gene lost 10 bases, with 15 bases spanning the gap.

The J gene is TRBJ2-1, the V gene TRBV7-6, with TRBD2 matching 9 bases. The germline gives CDR1 SGHVS, CDR2 FNYEAQ. V lost 5 bases and J lost 1; bases outside the gene matches: 6. The CDR3 sequence is 16 residues long. The CDR3 DNA is TGTGCCAGCAGCCCCATAGCGGGAGAATCCTACAATGAGCAGTTCTTC. Its translation is CASSPIAGESYNEQFF.

This rearrangement joins TRBV11-2 to TRBJ1-1, with D hard to call. The germline gives CDR1 SGHAT, CDR2 FQNNGV. V dropped 5 bases and J dropped 8 bases, with 6 bases sitting between them. The CDR3 sequence is 10 residues long. The CDR3 region is CASSRTEAFF. The CDR3 nucleotides are TGTGCCAGCAGCCGGACCGAAGCTTTCTTT.

V gene TRBV6-4 combines with J gene TRBJ1-1; possible D gene TRBD1, 6 bases. The CDR3 covers 14 residues. The ends were cut back, 6 bases at V and 0 bases at J, with 11 bases in the middle. Germline V lookup: CDR1 MRHNA, CDR2 SNTAGT. This CDR3 is CASRGGDMNTEAFF. CDR3 in DNA: TGTGCCAGCAGAGGAGGGGACATGAACACTGAAGCTTTCTTT.

The V gene is TRBV19, the J gene TRBJ1-2, with D possibly TRBD1 on 5 matching bases. CDR1 and CDR2 from the germline V gene are LNHDA and SQIVND (reference sequence). Trimming stripped 3 bases from V and 6 bases from J, with 11 bases between. This CDR3 comprises 13 residues. CDR3: CASSMQGINGYTF. The DNA of the CDR3 is TGTGCCAGTAGTATGCAGGGTATCAATGGCTACACCTTC.

This sequence joins TRBV4-2 and TRBJ1-1; TRBD1 matches 7 bases. CDR3 size: 13 residues. The germline CDR1 and CDR2 sequences are LGHNA and YNFKEQ. Losses at the gene ends were 1 base for V and 5 bases for J; bases not matched to a gene: 1. The chain's CDR3 is CASSQGQGTEAFF. Here the CDR3 DNA reads TGTGCCAGCAGCCAAGGACAGGGAACTGAAGCTTTCTTT.

Concerning this clone: The conserved phenylalanine or tryptophan normally closing the CDR3 is absent here, so this likely arose from a read error. No DNA is shown, since the ends of the CDR3 on it are uncertain; the CDR3 is the one TCRdb lists. The chain combines TRBV2 with TRBJ1-2; the tabulated D call, TRBD1, remains unverified against the DNA. From germline, CDR1 is SNHLY and CDR2 FYNNEI. Counting both end residues, the CDR3 totals 11 amino acids. CDR3: CASRGDSVLLL.

The J gene is TRBJ2-7, the V gene TRBV27; 7 bases line up with TRBD1. This CDR3 has 14 residues. CDR1 and CDR2 (germline): MNHEY, SMNVEV (reference sequence). With V trimmed by 6 bases and J by 6 bases, 11 bases remained unmatched. In DNA form, the CDR3 reads TGTGCCAGCAGCCTTCGACAGGGAGACTCCGAGCAGTACTTC. Translating gives CASSLRQGDSEQYF.

This clone has only one observation. V gene TRBV28 combines with J gene TRBJ2-3, with 10 positions matching TRBD2. Germline loops: CDR1 MDHEN, CDR2 SYDVKM. The ends lost 6 bases at V and 5 bases at J; junction bases unmatched: 8. This CDR3 region has 15 residues. CDR3 bases: TGTGCCAGCAGCCCCGCTAGCGGGGGACTAGATACGCAGTATTTT. This gives the protein CASSPASGGLDTQYF.

The rearrangement uses TRBV6-5 and TRBJ2-2, with unresolved D. V lost 5 bases and J lost 4, with 11 bases in between. The CDR3 contains 14 residues. Germline-derived CDR1 and CDR2 are MNHEY and SVGAGI. For the CDR3, the DNA is TGTGCCAGCAGTCTCGGGCATTCCACCGGGGAGCTGTTTTTT. It encodes CASSLGHSTGELFF.

The CDR3 DNA reads TGTGCCAGTAGGGATCCGGGGTACGCGAACACCGGGGAGCTGTTTTTT. Translated, it gives CASRDPGYANTGELFF. The rearrangement uses TRBV19 and TRBJ2-2; tentatively, D is TRBD2 (5 bases). With 6 bases removed from V and 0 bases from J, the gap between germline ends came to 14 bases. Germline CDR1 is LNHDA and CDR2 is SQIVND (reference sequence). The CDR3 extends over 16 amino acids.

This clone showed up just once. The chain recombines TRBV29-1 with TRBJ2-3; TRBD2 agrees at 14 bases. Germline CDR1 and CDR2: SQVTM and ANQGSEA. V gave up 6 bases and J gave up 5 bases; unmatched junction bases: 4. This CDR3 comprises 14 residues. The CDR3 reads CSVETSGGGDTQYF. As DNA, the CDR3 is TGCAGCGTGGAGACTAGCGGGGGGGGAGATACGCAGTATTTT.

The J gene is TRBJ2-1, the V gene TRBV12-5; 7 nucleotides agree with TRBD2. With V trimmed by 6 bases and J by 5 bases, 10 bases remained unmatched. CDR1 is LGHNT, CDR2 FRNRAP, per germline. This CDR3 comprises 15 residues. CDR3 in amino acids: CASGAPAGLDNEQFF. The CDR3, as DNA: TGTGCTAGTGGCGCTCCAGCGGGACTCGACAATGAGCAGTTCTTC.

V usage is TRBV19 and J usage is TRBJ1-5; TRBD1 agrees at 8 bases. The CDR3 spans 14 residues. The ends lost 6 bases at V and 6 bases at J; junction bases unmatched: 7. The germline V gene has CDR1 LNHDA and CDR2 SQIVND (reference sequence). Here the CDR3 reads CASSSGTGIQPQHF. CDR3 sequence (DNA): TGTGCCAGTAGCTCCGGGACAGGTATTCAGCCCCAGCATTTT.

This clone was seen a single time. One end of the junction fails to match germline, which may point to a read error. The chain recombines TRBV28 with TRBJ2-7; 9 bases line up with TRBD1. Germline CDR1 is MDHEN and CDR2 is SYDVKM. The CDR3 covers 16 residues. The CDR3 is CASTPPGTGIVRSKDF. The CDR3 DNA sequence: TGTGCCAGCACCCCCCCCGGGACAGGGATAGTACGTTCTAAGGACTTC.

The V gene is TRBV11-2, the J gene TRBJ1-3, with D hard to call. Germline V gene sequence: CDR1 SGHAT, CDR2 FQNNGV. Trimming shortened V by 1 base and J by 2 bases, and 12 bases separated the two germline ends. This CDR3 has 16 amino acids. DNA of the CDR3: TGTGCCAGCAGCTTAGCGACCTCCGGGACTGGAAACACCATATATTTT. Its protein product is CASSLATSGTGNTIYF.

This chain joins TRBV19 and TRBJ2-3; 8 bases line up with TRBD1. Germline V CDR1 and CDR2: LNHDA, SQIVND (reference sequence). The ends lost 6 bases at V and 4 bases at J; junction bases unmatched: 9. The CDR3 extends over 15 amino acids. CDR3 loop: CASRKGQVEADTQYF. The CDR3 nucleotides are TGTGCCAGTAGAAAGGGACAGGTGGAGGCAGATACGCAGTATTTT.

V usage is TRBV10-3 and J usage is TRBJ2-7; weak D call: TRBD1 (5 bases). Looked up from germline, CDR1 is ENHRY and CDR2 is SYGVKD. Trimming took off 0 bases at V and 12 bases at J, with 12 bases between the two ends. The CDR3 has 12 residues. This CDR3 reads CAISESPPGLYF. Written as DNA, the CDR3 is TGTGCCATCAGTGAGTCCCCCCCAGGGTTGTACTTC.

The V gene is TRBV6-1, the J gene TRBJ2-7; TRBD1 agrees at 9 bases. This CDR3 contains 15 residues. Germline-derived CDR1 and CDR2 are MNHNS and SASEGT. After removal of 5 bases from V and 3 bases from J, the junction contained 8 bases not matched to a gene. The CDR3 region has the DNA TGTGCCAGCAGTTTAATGACAGGGGGTCTCTACGAGCAGTACTTC. Its protein is CASSLMTGGLYEQYF.

This chain connects TRBV5-4 to TRBJ2-7; 9 nucleotides line up with TRBD2. The J segment lost 4 bases and the V segment lost 0 bases, leaving 2 bases of the junction unmatched. Germline assignment: CDR1 SGHNT and CDR2 YYREEE (reference sequence). The CDR3 consists of 14 residues. The DNA of the CDR3 is TGTGCCAGCAGCTTGGGAGCGGGAGGTTACGAGCAGTACTTC. Residues: CASSLGAGGYEQYF.

This clone turned up a few times. The CDR3 nucleotides are TGCGCCAGCCAGGGGGCGGGTAACTATGGCTACACCTTC. Translated, it gives CASQGAGNYGYTF. The chain couples TRBV5-1 to TRBJ1-2; TRBD1 agrees at 8 bases. V lost 7 bases, J lost 1 base, and 3 bases stayed unmatched. Germline loops: CDR1 SGHRS, CDR2 YFSETQ. This CDR3 region has 13 residues.